This T cell receptor beta chain was identified during a study of identifying expanded T cells in peripheral blood. Whole-study findings and limits: Over around two and four weeks, about 17 and 20 clones changed, versus 1.2 between replicates. Across healthy donors, higher total template counts meant significantly greater approximately two-week count variance.

The germline CDR1 and CDR2 sequences are SGHDN and FVKESK. The CDR3 is made up of 14 amino acids. Trimming removed 0 bases from V and 8 bases from J, with 10 bases in between. TCRdb's copy holds only in-frame clones and misses some; the assay was immunoSEQ multiplex PCR. The sample lists some 99,000 clones; about 88% were seen once. Healthy donors had no documented immune events, such as infections, while sampled. Turning to this clone: What it recognizes is unknown.

The rearrangement joins TRBV14 to TRBJ1-4; D perhaps matches TRBD1 (6 bases). The material sequenced was blood. The TCR comes from a person between 18 and 69 years old in good health. CDR3 DNA: TGTGCCAGCAGCCAAGAAATCAGGGGCGAAAAACTGTTTTTT. This codes for CASSQEIRGEKLFF.